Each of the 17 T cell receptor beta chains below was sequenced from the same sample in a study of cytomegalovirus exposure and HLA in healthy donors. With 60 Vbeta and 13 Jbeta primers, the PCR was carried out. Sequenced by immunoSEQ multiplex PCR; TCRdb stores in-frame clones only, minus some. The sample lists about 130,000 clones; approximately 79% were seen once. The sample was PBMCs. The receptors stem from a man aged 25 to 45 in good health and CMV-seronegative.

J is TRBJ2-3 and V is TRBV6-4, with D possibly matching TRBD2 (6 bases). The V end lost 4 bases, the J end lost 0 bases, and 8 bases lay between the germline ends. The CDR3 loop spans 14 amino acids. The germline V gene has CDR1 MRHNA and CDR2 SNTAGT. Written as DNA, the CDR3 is TGTGCCAGCAGTGCCGGGACTAGCACAGATACGCAGTATTTT. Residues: CASSAGTSTDTQYF.

The CDR3 region is CASSPNTDTQYF. In DNA, the CDR3 is TGCGCCAGCAGCCCTAACACAGATACGCAGTATTTT. The rearrangement links TRBV4-1 to TRBJ2-3; the D is unclear. Between the trimmed V and J ends, which lost 4 bases and 2 bases, there was a span of 4 bases. The CDR3 runs to 12 residues. Looked up from germline, CDR1 is MGHRA and CDR2 is YSYEKL.

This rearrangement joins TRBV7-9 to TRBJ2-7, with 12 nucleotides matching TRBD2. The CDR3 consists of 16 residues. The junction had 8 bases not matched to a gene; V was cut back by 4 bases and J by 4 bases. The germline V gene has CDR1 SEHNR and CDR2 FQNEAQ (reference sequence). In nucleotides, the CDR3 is TGTGCCAGCAGCTCCCAGCTAGCGGGGGGGACATACGAGCAGTACTTC. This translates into CASSSQLAGGTYEQYF.

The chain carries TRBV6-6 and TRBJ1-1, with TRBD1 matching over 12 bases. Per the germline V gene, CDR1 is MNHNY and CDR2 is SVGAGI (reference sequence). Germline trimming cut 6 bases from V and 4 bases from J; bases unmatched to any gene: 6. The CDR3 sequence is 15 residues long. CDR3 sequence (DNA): TGTGCCAGCAGCGGGACAGGGGGCGGGGGCACTGAAGCTTTCTTT. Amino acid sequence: CASSGTGGGGTEAFF.

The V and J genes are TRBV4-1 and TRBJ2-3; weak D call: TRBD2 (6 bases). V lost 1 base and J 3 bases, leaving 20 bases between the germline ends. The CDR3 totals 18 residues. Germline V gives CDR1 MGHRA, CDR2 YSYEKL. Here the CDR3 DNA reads TGCGCCAGCAGCCAAGGTCGGGCGGGGATTCTTCCTACAGATACGCAGTATTTT. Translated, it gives CASSQGRAGILPTDTQYF.

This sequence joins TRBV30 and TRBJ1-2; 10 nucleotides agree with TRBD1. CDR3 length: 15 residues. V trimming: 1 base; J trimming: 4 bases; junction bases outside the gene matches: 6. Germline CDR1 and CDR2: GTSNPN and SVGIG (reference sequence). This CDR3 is CAWSADRDRGYGYTF. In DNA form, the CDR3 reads TGTGCCTGGAGTGCCGACCGGGACAGGGGCTATGGCTACACCTTC.

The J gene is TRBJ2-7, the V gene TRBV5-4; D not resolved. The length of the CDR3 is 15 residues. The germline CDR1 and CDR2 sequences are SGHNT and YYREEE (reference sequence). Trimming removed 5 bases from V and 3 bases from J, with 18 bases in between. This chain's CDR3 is CASSAEDSRLYEQYF. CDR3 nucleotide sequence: TGTGCCAGCAGTGCTGAAGACTCCCGCCTCTACGAGCAGTACTTC.

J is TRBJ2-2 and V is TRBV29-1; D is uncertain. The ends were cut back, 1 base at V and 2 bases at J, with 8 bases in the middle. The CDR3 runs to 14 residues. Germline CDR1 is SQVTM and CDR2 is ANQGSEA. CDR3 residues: CSVEAQDNTGELFF. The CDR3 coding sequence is TGCAGCGTTGAAGCGCAGGATAACACCGGGGAGCTGTTTTTT.

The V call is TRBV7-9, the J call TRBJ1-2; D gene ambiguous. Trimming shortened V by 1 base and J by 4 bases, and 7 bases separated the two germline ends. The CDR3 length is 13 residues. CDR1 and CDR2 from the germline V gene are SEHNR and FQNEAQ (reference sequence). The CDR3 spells CASSLDWSYGYTF. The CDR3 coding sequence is TGTGCCAGCAGCTTAGATTGGAGCTATGGCTACACCTTC.

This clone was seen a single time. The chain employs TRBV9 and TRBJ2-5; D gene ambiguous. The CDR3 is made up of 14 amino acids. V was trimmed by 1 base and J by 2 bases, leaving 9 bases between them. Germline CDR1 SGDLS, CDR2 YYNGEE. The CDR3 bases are TGTGCCAGCAGCGTATTGGCAGAACAAGAGACCCAGTACTTC. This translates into CASSVLAEQETQYF. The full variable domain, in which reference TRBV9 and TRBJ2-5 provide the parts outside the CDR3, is DSGVTQTPKHLITATGQRVTLRCSPRSGDLSVYWYQQSLDQGLQFLIQYYNGEERAKGNILERFSAQQFPDLHSELNLSSLELGDSALYFCASSVLAEQETQYFGPGTRLLVL.

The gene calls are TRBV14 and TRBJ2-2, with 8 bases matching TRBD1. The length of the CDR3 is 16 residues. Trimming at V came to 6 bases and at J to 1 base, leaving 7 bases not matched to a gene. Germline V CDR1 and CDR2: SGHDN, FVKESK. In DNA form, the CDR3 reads TGTGCCAGCAGGAGAACCGGGACAGGGAACACCGGGGAGCTGTTTTTT. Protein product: CASRRTGTGNTGELFF.

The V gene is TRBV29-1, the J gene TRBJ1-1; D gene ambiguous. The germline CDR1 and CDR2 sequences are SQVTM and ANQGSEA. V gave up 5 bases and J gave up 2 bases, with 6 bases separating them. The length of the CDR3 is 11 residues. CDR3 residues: CSVRVNTEAFF. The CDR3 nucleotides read TGCAGCGTTCGGGTAAACACTGAAGCTTTCTTT.

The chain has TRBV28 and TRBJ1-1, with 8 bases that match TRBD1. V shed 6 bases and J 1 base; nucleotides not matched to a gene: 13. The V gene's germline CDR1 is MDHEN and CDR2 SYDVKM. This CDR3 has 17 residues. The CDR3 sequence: CASRGAAVGQGNTEAFF. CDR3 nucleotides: TGTGCCAGCAGGGGAGCTGCCGTCGGACAGGGGAACACTGAAGCTTTCTTT. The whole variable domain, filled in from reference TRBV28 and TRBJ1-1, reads DVKVTQSSRYLVKRTGEKVFLECVQDMDHENMFWYRQDPGLGLRLIYFSYDVKMKEKGDIPEGYSVSREKKERFSLILESASTNQTSMYLCASRGAAVGQGNTEAFFGQGTRLTVV.

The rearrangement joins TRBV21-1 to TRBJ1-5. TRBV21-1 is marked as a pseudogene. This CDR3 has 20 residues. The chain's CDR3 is CASSTETGEHTHVLNQPQHF. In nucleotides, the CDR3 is TGTGCCAGCAGCACAGAGACGGGGGAACACACACACGTACTAAATCAGCCCCAGCATTTT.

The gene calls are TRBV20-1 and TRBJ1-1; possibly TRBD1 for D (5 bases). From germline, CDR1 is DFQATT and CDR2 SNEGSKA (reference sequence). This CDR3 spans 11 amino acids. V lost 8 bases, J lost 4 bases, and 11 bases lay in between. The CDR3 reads CSTPGGTEAFF. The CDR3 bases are TGCAGTACCCCCGGGGGCACTGAAGCTTTCTTT.

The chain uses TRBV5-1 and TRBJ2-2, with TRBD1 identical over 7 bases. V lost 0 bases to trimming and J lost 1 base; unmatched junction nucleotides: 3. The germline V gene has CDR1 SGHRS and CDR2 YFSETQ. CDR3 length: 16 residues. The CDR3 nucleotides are TGCGCCAGCAGCTTGGCCTGGACAGGGAACACCGGGGAGCTGTTTTTT. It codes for CASSLAWTGNTGELFF. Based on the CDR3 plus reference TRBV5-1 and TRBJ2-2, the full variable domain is KAGVTQTPRYLIKTRGQQVTLSCSPISGHRSVSWYQQTPGQGLQFLFEYFSETQRNKGNFPGRFSGRQFSNSRSEMNVSTLELGDSALYLCASSLAWTGNTGELFFGEGSRLTVL.

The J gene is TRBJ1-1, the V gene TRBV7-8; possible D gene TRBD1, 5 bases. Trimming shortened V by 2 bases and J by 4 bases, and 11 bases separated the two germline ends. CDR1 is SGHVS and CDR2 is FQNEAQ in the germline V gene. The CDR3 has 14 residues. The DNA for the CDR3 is TGTGCCAGCAGCTTAACGGGGGGAGGCACTGAAGCTTTCTTT. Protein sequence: CASSLTGGGTEAFF.